The present T cell receptor (beta chain) was sequenced within a study of T-cell memory formation after mild COVID-19. About the research overall: TCR clusters were mostly confined to one donor each.

Trimming took 10 bases from V and 8 from J, leaving 24 bases between them. The CDR3 covers 14 residues. Germline CDR1 and CDR2: SGHRS and YFSETQ. TCRdb reprocessed the 5' RACE reads via MiXCR and lists one record per CDR3 protein. The sample yields 400,000 or so distinct CDR3 sequences, about 20% seen once. Concerning this clonotype: Its target is not known.

Notes on the study in general: Some responding clones appeared in pre-infection memory, suggesting cross-reactive memory joined. CD4/CD8 balance held among clones contracting day 15 to 85, and later expanders leaned CD4+.

The specimen sequenced was PBMCs or a T cell subset sorted from them (not recorded which). This TCR derives from an adult woman who had mild COVID-19 (a few samples of this study predate the infection). Cell type and time point are not known. The gene calls are TRBV5-1 and TRBJ1-2; weak D call: TRBD1 (5 bases). The CDR3 loop reads CAAREGQGGGGYTF. The CDR3 DNA reads as TGCGCCGCAAGAGAAGGGCAGGGAGGAGGCGGCTACACCTTC.